A selection of T cell receptor beta chains follows, all from one sample in a study of regulatory T cells in long-lasting Graves disease. A single record per CDR3 protein comes from TCRdb applying MiXCR to the multiplex PCR reads. The data contain under 700,000 distinct CDR3 sequences, around 16% of them singletons. The sample also formed part of further work on T cells in Graves' hyperthyroidism and ophthalmopathy.

The sample consisted of peripheral blood mononuclear cells (PBMCs), taken at new diagnosis, from a patient treated with antithyroid drugs. Receptors originate from a woman aged 40 to 65 with Graves disease. Each CDR3 is given with its conserved first and last residue. The D gene is left open where the match is weak. Some rows mark clone size as missing; the rest say once, few, many or name a class of expanded clone.

D | size | J | V | length | DNA | CDR3
TRBD1 | few | TRBJ2-3 | TRBV5-1 | 17 | TGCGCCAGCAGCTCCCTCCCCATACAGGGGGAAACAGATACGCAGTATTTT | CASSSLPIQGETDTQYF
NA | many | TRBJ2-3 | TRBV20-1 | 15 | TGCAGTGCTAGAGATCACGGGGGAACCACAGATACGCAGTATTTT | CSARDHGGTTDTQYF
TRBD2 | many | TRBJ2-3 | TRBV6-9 | 15 | TGTGCCAGCAGTTTGATCGGGGGGGCAGCGGATACGCAGTATTTT | CASSLIGGAADTQYF
NA | few | TRBJ1-1 | TRBV29-1 | 14 | TGCAGCGTAGCCACCAGGGCCTTGAACACTGAAGCTTTCTTT | CSVATRALNTEAFF
NA | NA | TRBJ1-2 | TRBV19 | 14 | TGTGCCAGTAGTATTTTCGGGGGAGTTTATGGCTACACCTTC | CASSIFGGVYGYTF
NA | once | TRBJ2-7 | TRBV5-6 | 16 | TGTGCCAGCAGCTTGTTGGGTTGGGGCGGACCCTACGAGCAGTACTTC | CASSLLGWGGPYEQYF
TRBD1 | NA | TRBJ2-7 | TRBV24-1 | 17 | TGTGCCACCAGTGAGGACAGGGGGTTTATTGGGGGGGGTGAGCAGTACTTC | CATSEDRGFIGGGEQYF
TRBD1 | few | TRBJ2-2 | TRBV3-1 | 15 | TGTGCCAGCAGCCACGGGACAGGGACCACCGGGGAGCTGTTTTTT | CASSHGTGTTGELFF
TRBD2 | few | TRBJ2-5 | TRBV11-3 | 15 | TGTGCCAGCAGCGGAAGCGGGGACCCTCAAGAGACCCAGTACTTC | CASSGSGDPQETQYF
NA | few | TRBJ1-5 | TRBV2 | 15 | TGTGCCAGCAGTACAGACCCTGGGAGCAATCAGCCCCAGCATTTT | CASSTDPGSNQPQHF
NA | NA | TRBJ1-2 | TRBV2 | 13 | TGTGCCAGCAACCTTGGGTCCCCCTTAAGCTACACCTTC | CASNLGSPLSYTF
NA | NA | TRBJ1-1 | TRBV3-1 | 15 | TGTGCCAGCAGCCAGGAGGGCAGGGGGAACACTGAAGCTTTCTTT | CASSQEGRGNTEAFF
TRBD1 | NA | TRBJ2-2 | TRBV24-1 | 16 | TGTGCCACCAGTGAAGCCGGGACAGGGCGGAGCGGGGAGCTGTTTTTT | CATSEAGTGRSGELFF
NA | many | TRBJ2-7 | TRBV12-3/TRBV12-4 | 14 | TGTGCCAGCAGTTTACAGGGAAGGAATTACGAGCAGTACTTC | CASSLQGRNYEQYF
TRBD2 | many | TRBJ2-1 | TRBV20-1 | 17 | TGCAGTGCTAGACGTGGGATAGGCGGGGGATCCTACAATGAGCAGTTCTTC | CSARRGIGGGSYNEQFF
NA | NA | TRBJ2-3 | TRBV14 | 15 | TGTGCCAGCAGCCTTCAATTGGGGGGAGCAGATACGCAGTATTTT | CASSLQLGGADTQYF
TRBD2 | few | TRBJ2-3 | TRBV7-2 | 15 | TGTGCCAGCAGCACTGGACTAGTTGGTACAGATACGCAGTATTTT | CASSTGLVGTDTQYF
NA | few | TRBJ1-3 | TRBV6-1 | 17 | TGTGCCAGCACTAGGAGCGTGGCAGGCGTCTCTGGAAACACCATATATTTT | CASTRSVAGVSGNTIYF
NA | NA | TRBJ1-1 | TRBV5-5 | 13 | TGTGCCAGCAGCCCCAGGACAAGCGGGGCAGCTTTCTTT | CASSPRTSGAAFF
TRBD1 | few | TRBJ2-7 | TRBV5-1 | 15 | TGCGCCAGCAGCTTACAGGGGGCCACCACCTACGAGCAGTACTTC | CASSLQGATTYEQYF
NA | few | TRBJ1-2 | TRBV3-1 | 15 | TGTGCCAGCAGCCAAGATCTGGGTGGGGCCTATGGCTACACCTTC | CASSQDLGGAYGYTF
NA | few | TRBJ2-7 | TRBV13 | 14 | TGTGCCAGCAGTGACGGGGGACCTCCCTACGAGCAGTACTTC | CASSDGGPPYEQYF
NA | many | TRBJ1-1 | TRBV28 | 16 | TGTGCCAGCAGCTCCGGGACCACAATCGGGAACACTGAAGCTTTCTTT | CASSSGTTIGNTEAFF
NA | many | TRBJ1-2 | TRBV10-3 | 14 | TGTGCCATCAGTGAGTCGGACAGCTCGAATGGCTACACCTTC | CAISESDSSNGYTF
NA | many | TRBJ1-1 | TRBV6-1 | 16 | TGTGCCAGCAGTGACCCCAGAGGTTCGGTGAACACTGAAGCTTTCTTT | CASSDPRGSVNTEAFF
NA | many | TRBJ1-1 | TRBV6-1 | 15 | TGTGCCAGCGATTCGGGACTCATGTTTTACACTGAAGCTTTCTTT | CASDSGLMFYTEAFF
NA | NA | TRBJ2-5 | TRBV10-2 | 11 | TGCGCCAGGGACTACAGGGAGACCCAGTACTTC | CARDYRETQYF
NA | many | TRBJ2-3 | TRBV4-2 | 17 | TGTGCCAGCAGCCAAGGCTCCGAGGGGGGAAGCACAGATACGCAGTATTTT | CASSQGSEGGSTDTQYF
TRBD1 | many | TRBJ1-1 | TRBV2 | 17 | TGTGCCAGCAGTGTCGAACTGACAGGGGGTTGGACGCCTGAAGCTTTCTTT | CASSVELTGGWTPEAFF
NA | many | TRBJ2-2 | TRBV3-1 | 12 | TGTGCCAGCAGCCAATACACCGGGGAGCTGTTTTTT | CASSQYTGELFF
NA | NA | TRBJ2-5 | TRBV5-1 | 15 | TGCGCCAGCAGCTTGCAGGGACAACTCCAAGAGACCCAGTACTTC | CASSLQGQLQETQYF
TRBD1 | NA | TRBJ1-5 | TRBV5-1 | 16 | TGCGCCAGCAGCTTGTTGGGGCAGGGGGCGGGCCAGCCCCAGCATTTT | CASSLLGQGAGQPQHF
NA | NA | TRBJ1-4 | TRBV27 | 16 | TGTGCCAGCAGTTTCGGCAGGGGCTCGCCTAATGAAAAACTGTTTTTT | CASSFGRGSPNEKLFF
NA | many | TRBJ1-1 | TRBV6-5 | 11 | TGTGCCAGCAGTTACTCGCGGGTGGCTTTCTTT | CASSYSRVAFF
TRBD2 | NA | TRBJ2-3 | TRBV6-1 | 20 | TGTGCCAGCAACCCGGGGGGCCATTTCGGACTAGCGGGCGCCCCAGGTACGCAGTATTTT | CASNPGGHFGLAGAPGTQYF
NA | NA | TRBJ1-5 | TRBV30 | 13 | TGTGCCTGGAGTCGTTCCCCCCTAGCGCCCCAGCATTTT | CAWSRSPLAPQHF
NA | many | TRBJ1-1 | TRBV5-1 | 14 | TGCGCCAGCAGCGCGGGACTGGTTGGCACTGAAGCTTTCTTT | CASSAGLVGTEAFF
NA | many | TRBJ1-5 | TRBV18 | 16 | TGTGCCAGCTCACCAGATCAGGGCACTAGCAATCAGCCCCAGCATTTT | CASSPDQGTSNQPQHF
NA | few | TRBJ1-1 | TRBV12-3/TRBV12-4 | 13 | TGTGCCAGCAGTTTAGGGGCCAGGGGTGAAGCTTTCTTT | CASSLGARGEAFF
TRBD2 | many | TRBJ2-3 | TRBV20-1 | 15 | TGCAGTGCTCCCCTGGGGGGGGTGGGCACAGATACGCAGTATTTT | CSAPLGGVGTDTQYF
NA | NA | TRBJ2-3 | TRBV2 | 14 | TGTGCCAGCAGTGCTGGCAGCATCACAGATACGCAGTATTTT | CASSAGSITDTQYF
NA | many | TRBJ1-4 | TRBV7-2 | 16 | TGTGCCAGCAGCCTAACCAGGGTCAGATATAATGAAAAACTGTTTTTT | CASSLTRVRYNEKLFF
TRBD2 | few | TRBJ2-1 | TRBV14 | 15 | TGTGCCAGCAGCCAAACGGGGGGTCGGATTAATGAGCAGTTCTTC | CASSQTGGRINEQFF
NA | many | TRBJ2-7 | TRBV6-1 | 16 | TGTGCCAGCAGTGAAGGTGCGTGGGGCCTACAGTACGAGCAGTACTTC | CASSEGAWGLQYEQYF
NA | NA | TRBJ1-1 | TRBV7-2 | 14 | TGTGCCAGCAGCGCGTGGGCCATGAACACTGAAGCTTTCTTT | CASSAWAMNTEAFF
NA | few | TRBJ1-6 | TRBV7-2 | 14 | TGTGCCAGCCAAGGAGTGCGGGGGAAGTCACCCCTCCACTTT | CASQGVRGKSPLHF
NA | many | TRBJ2-5 | TRBV7-2 | 15 | TGTGCCAGCAGCTCACAGACGAGTACCCAAGAGACCCAGTACTTC | CASSSQTSTQETQYF
NA | many | TRBJ1-2 | TRBV2 | 13 | TGTGCCAGCAGTGGTCAGGATGTAGGTGGCTACACCTTC | CASSGQDVGGYTF
NA | many | TRBJ2-7 | TRBV7-2 | 13 | TGTGCCAGCAGCGTCGCCAGGGTTTCCATACAGTACTTC | CASSVARVSIQYF
NA | NA | TRBJ2-4 | TRBV9 | 14 | TGTGCCAGCAGCCTTTCATTCAGAGATTCCATTCAGTACTTC | CASSLSFRDSIQYF
NA | NA | TRBJ2-2 | TRBV20-1 | 16 | TGCAGTGCTAGAGGGATGGGGGGCGCGAACACCGGGGAGCTGTTTTTT | CSARGMGGANTGELFF
NA | NA | TRBJ1-5 | TRBV20-1 | 16 | TGCAGTGCTAGTAACCTTCTTAGGGACGGCAATCAGCCCCAGCATTTT | CSASNLLRDGNQPQHF
NA | many | TRBJ1-1 | TRBV5-1 | 14 | TGTGCCAGCAGCGACCTAGGGCGGGACACTGAAGCTTTCTTT | CASSDLGRDTEAFF
NA | NA | TRBJ1-5 | TRBV19 | 15 | TGTGCCAGTACCATAACAGGGAAGATGGATCAGCCCCAGCATTTT | CASTITGKMDQPQHF